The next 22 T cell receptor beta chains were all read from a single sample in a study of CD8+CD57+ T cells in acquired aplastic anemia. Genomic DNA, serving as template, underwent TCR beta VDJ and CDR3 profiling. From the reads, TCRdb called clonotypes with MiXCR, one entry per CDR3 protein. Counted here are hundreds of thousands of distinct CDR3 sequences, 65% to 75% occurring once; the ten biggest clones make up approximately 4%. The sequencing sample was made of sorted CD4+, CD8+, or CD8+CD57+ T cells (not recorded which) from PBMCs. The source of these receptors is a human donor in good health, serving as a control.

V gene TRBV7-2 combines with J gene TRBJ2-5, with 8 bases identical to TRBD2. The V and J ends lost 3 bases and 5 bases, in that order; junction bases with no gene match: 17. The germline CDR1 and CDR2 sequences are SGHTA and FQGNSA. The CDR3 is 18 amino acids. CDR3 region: CASSLSTPGGGFPETQYF. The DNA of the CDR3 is TGTGCCAGCAGCTTGTCTACTCCGGGCGGGGGGTTTCCGGAGACCCAGTACTTC.

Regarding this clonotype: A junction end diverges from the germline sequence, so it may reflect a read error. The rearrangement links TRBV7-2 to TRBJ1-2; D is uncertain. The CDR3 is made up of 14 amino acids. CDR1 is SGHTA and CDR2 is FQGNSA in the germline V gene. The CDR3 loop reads CASSLEAGYDQYFF. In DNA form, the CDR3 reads TGTGCCAGCAGCTTAGAGGCGGGATACGATCAGTACTTCTTC.

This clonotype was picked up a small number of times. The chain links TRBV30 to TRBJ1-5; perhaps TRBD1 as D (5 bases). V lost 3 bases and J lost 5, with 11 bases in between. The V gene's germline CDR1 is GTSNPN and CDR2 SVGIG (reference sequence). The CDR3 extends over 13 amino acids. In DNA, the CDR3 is TGTGCCTGGAGCTCGGGAGGGGATCAGCCCCAGCATTTT. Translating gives CAWSSGGDQPQHF.

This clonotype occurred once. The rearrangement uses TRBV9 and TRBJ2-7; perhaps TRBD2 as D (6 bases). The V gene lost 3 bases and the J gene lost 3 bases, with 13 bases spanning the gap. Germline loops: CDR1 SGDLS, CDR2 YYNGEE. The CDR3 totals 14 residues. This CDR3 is CASSEWRLVYEQYF. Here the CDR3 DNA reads TGTGCCAGCAGCGAATGGCGACTAGTCTACGAGCAGTACTTC.

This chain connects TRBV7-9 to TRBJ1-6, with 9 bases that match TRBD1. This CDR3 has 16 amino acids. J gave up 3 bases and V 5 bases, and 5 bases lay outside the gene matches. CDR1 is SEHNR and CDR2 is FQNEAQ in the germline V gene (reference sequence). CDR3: CASSADRGLYNSPLHF. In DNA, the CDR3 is TGTGCCAGCAGCGCGGACAGGGGCCTCTATAATTCACCCCTCCACTTT.

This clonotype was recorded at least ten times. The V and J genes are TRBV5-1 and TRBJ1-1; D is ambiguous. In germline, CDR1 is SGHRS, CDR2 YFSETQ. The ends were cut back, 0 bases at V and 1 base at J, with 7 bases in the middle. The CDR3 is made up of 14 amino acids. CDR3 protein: CASSLDSSNTEAFF. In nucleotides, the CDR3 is TGCGCCAGCAGCTTGGACAGCTCGAACACTGAAGCTTTCTTT.

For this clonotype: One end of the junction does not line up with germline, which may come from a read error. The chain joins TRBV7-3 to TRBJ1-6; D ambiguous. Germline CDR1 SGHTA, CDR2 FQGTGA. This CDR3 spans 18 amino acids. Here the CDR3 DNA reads TGTGCCAGCAGCCCTAACCCCGGGAGAGCTGCTATTAATTCATCCCTCCACTTT. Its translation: CASSPNPGRAAINSSLHF.

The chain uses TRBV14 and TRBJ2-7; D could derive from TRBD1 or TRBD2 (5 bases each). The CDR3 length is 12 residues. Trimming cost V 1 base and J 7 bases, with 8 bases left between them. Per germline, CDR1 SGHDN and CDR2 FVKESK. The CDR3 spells CASSQGGIEQYF. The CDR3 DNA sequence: TGTGCCAGCAGCCAAGGGGGGATTGAGCAGTACTTC. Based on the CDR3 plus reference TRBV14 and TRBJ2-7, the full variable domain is EAGVTQFPSHSVIEKGQTVTLRCDPISGHDNLYWYRRVMGKEIKFLLHFVKESKQDESGMPNNRFLAERTGGTYSTLKVQPAELEDSGVYFCASSQGGIEQYFGPGTRLTVT.

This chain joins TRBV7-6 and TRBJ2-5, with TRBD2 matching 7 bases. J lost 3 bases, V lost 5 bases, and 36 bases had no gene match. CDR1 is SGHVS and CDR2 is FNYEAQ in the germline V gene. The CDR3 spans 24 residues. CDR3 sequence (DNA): TGTGCCAGCAGCGCCGATAGCCCGGGGCGGGATGAAAGTGCGAAGTGGGGGGGAAAAGAGACCCAGTACTTC. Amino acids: CASSADSPGRDESAKWGGKETQYF.

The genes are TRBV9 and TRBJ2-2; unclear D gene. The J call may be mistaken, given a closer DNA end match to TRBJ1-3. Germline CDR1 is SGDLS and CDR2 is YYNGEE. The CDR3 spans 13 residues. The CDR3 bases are TGTGCCAGCTCCAAGCTTGGAGGCGAGAAGATATATTTT. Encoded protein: CASSKLGGEKIYF.

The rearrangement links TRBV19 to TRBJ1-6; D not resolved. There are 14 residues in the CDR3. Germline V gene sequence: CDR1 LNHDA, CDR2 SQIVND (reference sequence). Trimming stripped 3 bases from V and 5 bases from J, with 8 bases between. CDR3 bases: TGTGCCAGTAGTATGGTGTCAGATAATTCACCCCTCCACTTT. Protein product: CASSMVSDNSPLHF.

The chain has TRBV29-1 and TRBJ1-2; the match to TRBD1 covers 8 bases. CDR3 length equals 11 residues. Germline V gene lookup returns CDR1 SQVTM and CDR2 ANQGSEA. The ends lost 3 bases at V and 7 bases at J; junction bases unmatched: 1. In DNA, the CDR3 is TGCAGCGTTGACAGGGGGCCTGGCTACACCTTC. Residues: CSVDRGPGYTF.

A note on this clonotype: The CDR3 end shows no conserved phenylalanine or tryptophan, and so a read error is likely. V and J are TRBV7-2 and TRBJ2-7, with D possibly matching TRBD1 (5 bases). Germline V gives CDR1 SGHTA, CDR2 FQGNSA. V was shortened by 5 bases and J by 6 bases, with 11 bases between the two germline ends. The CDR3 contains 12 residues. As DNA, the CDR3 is TGTGCCAGCAGCAAGGGGTATTCCGAGCAGTACCTC. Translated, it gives CASSKGYSEQYL.

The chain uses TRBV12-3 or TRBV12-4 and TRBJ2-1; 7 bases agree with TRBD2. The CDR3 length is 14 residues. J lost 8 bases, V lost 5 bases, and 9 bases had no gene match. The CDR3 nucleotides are TGTGCCAGCAGTATCGGGACTGCGGGGGATGAGCAGTTCTTC. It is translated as CASSIGTAGDEQFF.

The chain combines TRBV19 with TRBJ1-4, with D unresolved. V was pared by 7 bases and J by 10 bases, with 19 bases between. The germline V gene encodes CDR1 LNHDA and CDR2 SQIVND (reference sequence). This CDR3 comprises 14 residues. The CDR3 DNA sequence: TGTGCCAGTACCCCGAGGAACCCCGATGGAAAACTGTTTTTT. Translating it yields CASTPRNPDGKLFF. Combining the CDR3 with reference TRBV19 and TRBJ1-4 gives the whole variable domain DGGITQSPKYLFRKEGQNVTLSCEQNLNHDAMYWYRQDPGQGLRLIYYSQIVNDFQKGDIAEGYSVSREKKESFPLTVTSAQKNPTAFYLCASTPRNPDGKLFFGSGTQLSVL.

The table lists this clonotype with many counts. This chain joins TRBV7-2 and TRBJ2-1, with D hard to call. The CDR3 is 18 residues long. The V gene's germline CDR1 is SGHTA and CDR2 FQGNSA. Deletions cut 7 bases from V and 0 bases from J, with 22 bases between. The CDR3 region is CASMRYARTPGSYNEQFF. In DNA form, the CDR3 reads TGTGCCAGCATGAGGTATGCCCGGACCCCGGGCTCCTACAATGAGCAGTTCTTC.

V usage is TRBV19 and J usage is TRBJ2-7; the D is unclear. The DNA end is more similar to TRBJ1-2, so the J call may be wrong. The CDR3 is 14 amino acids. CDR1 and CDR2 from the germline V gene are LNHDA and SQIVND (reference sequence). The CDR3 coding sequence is TGTGCCAGTACTCCAAGCCGGCTGAACTATGGCTACACCTTC. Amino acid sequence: CASTPSRLNYGYTF.

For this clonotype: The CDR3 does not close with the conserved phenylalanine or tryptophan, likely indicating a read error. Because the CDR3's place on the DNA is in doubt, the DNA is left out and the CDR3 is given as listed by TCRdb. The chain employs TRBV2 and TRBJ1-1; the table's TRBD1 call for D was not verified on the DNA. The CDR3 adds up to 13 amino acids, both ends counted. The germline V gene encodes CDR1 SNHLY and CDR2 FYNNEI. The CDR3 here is CASRYSGTGTYEQ.

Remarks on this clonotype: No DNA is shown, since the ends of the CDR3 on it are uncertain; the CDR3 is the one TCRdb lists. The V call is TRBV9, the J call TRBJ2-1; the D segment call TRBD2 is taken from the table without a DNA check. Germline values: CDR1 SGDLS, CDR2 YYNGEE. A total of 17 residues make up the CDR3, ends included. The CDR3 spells CASSVAEEEQYFDEQFF.

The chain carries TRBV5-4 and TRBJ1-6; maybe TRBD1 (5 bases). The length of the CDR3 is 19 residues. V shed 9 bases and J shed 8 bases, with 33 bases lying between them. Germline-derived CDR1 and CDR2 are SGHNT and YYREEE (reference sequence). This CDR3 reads CAITPGFGGIRVGDSPLHF. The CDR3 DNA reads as TGTGCCATCACCCCGGGCTTCGGGGGAATAAGAGTAGGGGATTCACCCCTCCACTTT.

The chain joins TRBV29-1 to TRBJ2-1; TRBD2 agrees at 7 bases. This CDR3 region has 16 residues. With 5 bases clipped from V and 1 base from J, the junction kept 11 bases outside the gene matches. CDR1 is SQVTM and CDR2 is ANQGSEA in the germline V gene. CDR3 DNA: TGCAGCGTTCTATTAGGGAGGGCAAGTTCCTACAATGAGCAGTTCTTC. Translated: CSVLLGRASSYNEQFF.

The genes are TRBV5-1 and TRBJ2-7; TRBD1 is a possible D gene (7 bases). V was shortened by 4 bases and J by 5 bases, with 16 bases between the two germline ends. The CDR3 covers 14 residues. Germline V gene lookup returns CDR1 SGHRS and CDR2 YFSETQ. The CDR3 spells CASSHGDREDEQYF. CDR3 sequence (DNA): TGCGCCAGCAGCCATGGCGACAGGGAGGACGAGCAGTACTTC.